The 16 T cell receptor beta chains reported below all come from one sample, sequenced in a study of blood T cell repertoires in COVID-19. Produced via immunoSEQ multiplex PCR; TCRdb's table is partial and in-frame only. The top ten clones hold 1.5% to 2% of a sample with more than 200,000 clones, 70% to 90% of them seen once. Sequenced input: PBMCs or T cells enriched from blood (not recorded which). The receptor set was obtained from a woman between 50 and 59 years old who had recovered from COVID-19.

This sequence joins TRBV18 and TRBJ2-6, with a possible D match to TRBD1 (5 bases). There are 15 residues in the CDR3. With 3 bases removed from V and 1 base from J, the gap between germline ends came to 7 bases. Germline CDR1 is KGHSH and CDR2 is LQKENI. The CDR3 region has the DNA TGTGCCAGCTCACCGACAGCTTCTGGGGCCAACGTCCTGACTTTC. Amino acids: CASSPTASGANVLTF. Supplemented by reference TRBV18 and TRBJ2-6, the full variable domain reads NAGVMQNPRHLVRRRGQEARLRCSPMKGHSHVYWYRQLPEEGLKFMVYLQKENIIDESGMPKERFSAEFPKEGPSILRIQQVVRGDSAAYFCASSPTASGANVLTFGAGSRLTVL.

The chain has TRBV2 and TRBJ1-5; D gene unclear. Trimming took 8 bases from V and 4 from J, leaving 12 bases between them. The germline gives CDR1 SNHLY, CDR2 FYNNEI. The CDR3 is 13 residues long. The CDR3 loop reads CASAGPFNQPQHF. The DNA of the CDR3 is TGTGCCAGCGCTGGGCCGTTTAATCAGCCCCAGCATTTT.

V and J are TRBV7-3 and TRBJ2-7; 7 bases align to TRBD1. This CDR3 has 16 amino acids. Germline values: CDR1 SGHTA, CDR2 FQGTGA. V was clipped by 1 base and J by 5 bases; unmatched bases: 11. The CDR3 DNA reads as TGTGCCAGCAGCTTAATGGGGACAGCTAACCTGGACGAGCAGTACTTC. The encoded protein is CASSLMGTANLDEQYF.

V is TRBV28 and J is TRBJ2-7, with D perhaps matching TRBD2 (6 bases). The CDR3 covers 15 residues. Trimming removed 7 bases from V and 7 bases from J, with 23 bases in between. CDR1 is MDHEN, CDR2 SYDVKM, per germline. The DNA of the CDR3 is TGTGCCAGCAACCAGTCGGGAGAACCCAAGGAGGAGCAGTACTTC. Translated, it gives CASNQSGEPKEEQYF.

The genes are TRBV4-1 and TRBJ2-3, with 10 bases matching TRBD2. V shed 3 bases and J 4 bases; nucleotides not matched to a gene: 19. The CDR3 has 20 amino acids. In germline, CDR1 is MGHRA, CDR2 YSYEKL. CDR3 protein: CASSHQTGTSVGFNSDTQYF. CDR3 nucleotides: TGCGCCAGCAGCCACCAAACCGGGACTAGCGTCGGCTTTAACTCAGATACGCAGTATTTT.

This clone was seen more than once but under ten times. V gene TRBV2 combines with J gene TRBJ1-2; D is uncertain. CDR1 is SNHLY and CDR2 is FYNNEI in the germline V gene. Trimming took 2 bases from V and 5 from J, leaving 9 bases between them. The CDR3 contains 13 residues. The CDR3, as DNA: TGTGCCAGCAGTGAAACGGTTTTGTATGGCTACACCTTC. Translated: CASSETVLYGYTF.

The chain employs TRBV4-3 and TRBJ1-5; 7 nucleotides line up with TRBD1. V trimming: 4 bases; J trimming: 5 bases; junction bases outside the gene matches: 2. Germline V lookup: CDR1 LGHNA, CDR2 YSLEER. CDR3 length equals 13 residues. CDR3: CASSRDRDQPQHF. The CDR3 nucleotides are TGCGCCAGCAGCCGAGACAGGGATCAGCCCCAGCATTTT.

CDR3 nucleotides: TGTGCCAGCAGGGATCAGGTTTTTAACTATGGCTACACCTTC. Amino acids: CASRDQVFNYGYTF. The genes are TRBV6-5 and TRBJ1-2; no definite D call. Germline V gene data show CDR1 as MNHEY and CDR2 as SVGAGI. V dropped 6 bases and J dropped 1 base, with 12 bases sitting between them. This CDR3 is built from 14 residues.

V is TRBV15 and J is TRBJ2-1; 8 bases fit TRBD1. The V and J ends lost 3 bases and 4 bases, in that order; junction bases with no gene match: 2. Germline V lookup: CDR1 LNHNV, CDR2 YYDKDF (reference sequence). The CDR3 spans 14 residues. CDR3: CATSRDRVYNEQFF. CDR3 coding DNA: TGTGCCACCAGCAGGGACAGGGTTTACAATGAGCAGTTCTTC.

J is TRBJ2-1 and V is TRBV3-1 (or the pseudogene TRBV3-2); possibly TRBD2 for D (6 bases). The CDR3 sequence is 14 residues long. Trimming stripped 2 bases from V and 8 bases from J, with 13 bases between. Germline V gives CDR1 LGHDT, CDR2 YNNKEL (reference sequence). CDR3 in amino acids: CASSQRLVLDEQFF. The CDR3 DNA is TGTGCCAGCAGCCAAAGACTAGTGTTGGATGAGCAGTTCTTC.

The J gene is TRBJ2-7, the V gene TRBV2, with 7 bases matching TRBD2. CDR3 size: 15 residues. With 4 bases clipped from V and 2 bases from J, the junction kept 8 bases outside the gene matches. Germline V CDR1 and CDR2: SNHLY, FYNNEI. CDR3 nucleotides: TGTGCCAGCAGTGTGGTGCTAGCGGATACCTACGAGCAGTACTTC. Its translation: CASSVVLADTYEQYF.

This clone was seen a handful of times. The genes are TRBV7-9 and TRBJ2-7; D might be TRBD1 (6 bases). V dropped 4 bases and J dropped 2 bases, with 15 bases sitting between them. Per germline, CDR1 SEHNR and CDR2 FQNEAQ (reference sequence). The CDR3 covers 15 residues. CDR3 nucleotides: TGTGCCAGCAGCTATAACAGGGTGGCACCCTACGAGCAGTACTTC. Translated, it gives CASSYNRVAPYEQYF.

The V gene is TRBV19, the J gene TRBJ2-3, with 9 bases lining up with TRBD2. Unmatched junction bases numbered 8, after V lost 2 bases and J lost 5 bases. CDR1 is LNHDA, CDR2 SQIVND, per germline (reference sequence). This CDR3 region has 16 residues. The CDR3 DNA is TGTGCCAGTAGTATATTGCGGGAGGGAGGGAGAGATACGCAGTATTTT. This translates into CASSILREGGRDTQYF.

The chain carries TRBV14 and TRBJ2-7; tentatively, D is TRBD2 (6 bases). Germline V lookup: CDR1 SGHDN, CDR2 FVKESK. The CDR3 loop spans 13 amino acids. V was trimmed by 0 bases and J by 6 bases, leaving 9 bases between them. The CDR3 DNA is TGTGCCAGCAGCCAAGATAGGAGGGGCGAGCAGTACTTC. This translates into CASSQDRRGEQYF.

The chain uses TRBV28 and TRBJ2-3, with D unclear. Germline CDR1 reads MDHEN; CDR2 reads SYDVKM. The length of the CDR3 is 12 residues. V was cut by 3 bases and J by 6 bases, with 7 bases left in between. The CDR3 reads CASSLNEDTQYF. The CDR3 coding sequence is TGTGCCAGCAGTTTGAACGAGGATACGCAGTATTTT.

This rearrangement joins TRBV12-3 or TRBV12-4 to TRBJ1-3; D gene unclear. The CDR3 sequence is 11 residues long. V lost 7 bases and J lost 2, with 3 bases in between. Here the CDR3 DNA reads TGTGCCAGCACCGCTGGAAACACCATATATTTT. Encoded protein: CASTAGNTIYF.